Here is one T cell receptor beta chain with its context. The data belong to a study of T cell changes during pregnancy in multiple sclerosis. Profiling relied on immunoSEQ multiplex PCR, and the TCRdb table lists in-frame clones only, not all of them. The sample has 70,000 to 95,000 clones, 94% seen once. V dropped 2 bases and J dropped 2 bases, with 9 bases sitting between them. This CDR3 has 15 residues. Germline V gives CDR1 MNHEY, CDR2 SVGAGI. Specimen: peripheral blood, collected in the third trimester of pregnancy. The source of this sequence is a female donor with multiple sclerosis, enrolled in a pregnancy study. This chain connects TRBV6-5 to TRBJ2-2; D not resolved. The DNA for the CDR3 is TGTGCCAGCAGTTACCGGGTCCTCAACACCGGGGAGCTGTTTTTT. As protein: CASSYRVLNTGELFF.